The 9 T cell receptor beta chains below were found in one sample sequenced in a study of CD4 T cells in relation to SARS-CoV-2 and coronaviruses. Measured with immunoSEQ multiplex PCR; TCRdb has only the in-frame clones, and not every one. The sample consists of approximately 60,000 clones, just over 90% of them appearing once. Specimen: naive CD4+ T cells from PBMCs. This sample's subset: naive CD4+ T cells isolated by negative enrichment. The receptors here all came from an adult with COVID-19.

The chain employs TRBV19 and TRBJ2-4; 7 bases match TRBD1. The junction had 12 bases not matched to a gene; V was cut back by 1 base and J by 0 bases. CDR3 length: 19 amino acids. Germline loops: CDR1 LNHDA, CDR2 SQIVND (reference sequence). Here the CDR3 DNA reads TGTGCCAGTAGTATAGGCATAACCCGGGACAGCATAGCCAAAAACATTCAGTACTTC. Translated, it gives CASSIGITRDSIAKNIQYF.

This chain joins TRBV27 and TRBJ2-7; possibly TRBD1 or TRBD2 for D (6 bases each). This CDR3 spans 20 amino acids. Germline V gene data show CDR1 as MNHEY and CDR2 as SMNVEV (reference sequence). V was clipped by 2 bases and J by 2 bases, with 28 bases between them. The CDR3 DNA is TGTGCCAGCAGTTTAAGTGGTTTTGGGGTCCACGGGGGCCTGACCTACGAGCAGTACTTC. It translates to CASSLSGFGVHGGLTYEQYF.

The CDR3 coding sequence is TGTGCCAGCAGTCCTAGCGGGACATCCTACGAGCAGTACTTC. Translated, it gives CASSPSGTSYEQYF. V gene TRBV28 combines with J gene TRBJ2-7, with 9 bases matching TRBD2. V trimming: 5 bases; J trimming: 1 base; junction bases outside the gene matches: 3. The germline V gene has CDR1 MDHEN and CDR2 SYDVKM. The length of the CDR3 is 14 residues.

In this sample, this clone turned up once. This sequence joins TRBV1 and TRBJ1-5. TRBV1 is a known pseudogene. The CDR3 totals 13 residues. The CDR3 nucleotides read TGCACCAGCAGCCGGGGGTGTGGATCGCCCCAGCATTTT. Translating it yields CTSSRGCGSPQHF.

This clone is a singleton in its sample. V usage is TRBV10-3 and J usage is TRBJ2-7; possible D gene TRBD1, 6 bases. The V end was cut by 7 bases, the J end by 6 bases, with 16 bases between. Germline V lookup: CDR1 ENHRY, CDR2 SYGVKD. There are 13 residues in the CDR3. The CDR3 DNA reads as TGTGCCATCATGCAGGGGACATCATCCGAGCAGTACTTC. This encodes CAIMQGTSSEQYF.

J is TRBJ2-2 and V is TRBV5-1, with 11 bases identical to TRBD2. V lost 6 bases and J lost 4; bases outside the gene matches: 5. Germline V gene lookup returns CDR1 SGHRS and CDR2 YFSETQ. The CDR3 sequence is 15 residues long. The CDR3 sequence is CASNRLAGGTGELFF. CDR3 nucleotide sequence: TGCGCCAGCAATAGGCTAGCGGGAGGCACCGGGGAGCTGTTTTTT.

The chain joins TRBV4-2 to TRBJ2-7; TRBD2 aligns across 8 bases. Trimming at V came to 2 bases and at J to 8 bases, leaving 11 bases not matched to a gene. Per the germline V gene, CDR1 is LGHNA and CDR2 is YNFKEQ. The CDR3 has 15 amino acids. Here the CDR3 DNA reads TGTGCCAGCAGCCAACCAGATGTGGGACTAGACAAGCAGTACTTC. Protein product: CASSQPDVGLDKQYF.

V is TRBV29-1 and J is TRBJ2-3; D unresolved. V lost 5 bases, J lost 5 bases, and 11 bases lay in between. Germline CDR1 SQVTM, CDR2 ANQGSEA. The CDR3 is 12 residues long. The CDR3 spells CSVLLRLDTQYF. CDR3 DNA: TGCAGCGTTCTCTTAAGGCTAGATACGCAGTATTTT.

The rearrangement links TRBV28 to TRBJ2-7, with D possibly being TRBD1 (5 bases). Germline CDR1 reads MDHEN; CDR2 reads SYDVKM. The CDR3 extends over 13 amino acids. V gave up 6 bases and J gave up 5 bases, with 14 bases separating them. The CDR3 region is CASRMFPTDEQYF. CDR3 coding DNA: TGTGCCAGCAGAATGTTCCCGACAGACGAGCAGTACTTC.